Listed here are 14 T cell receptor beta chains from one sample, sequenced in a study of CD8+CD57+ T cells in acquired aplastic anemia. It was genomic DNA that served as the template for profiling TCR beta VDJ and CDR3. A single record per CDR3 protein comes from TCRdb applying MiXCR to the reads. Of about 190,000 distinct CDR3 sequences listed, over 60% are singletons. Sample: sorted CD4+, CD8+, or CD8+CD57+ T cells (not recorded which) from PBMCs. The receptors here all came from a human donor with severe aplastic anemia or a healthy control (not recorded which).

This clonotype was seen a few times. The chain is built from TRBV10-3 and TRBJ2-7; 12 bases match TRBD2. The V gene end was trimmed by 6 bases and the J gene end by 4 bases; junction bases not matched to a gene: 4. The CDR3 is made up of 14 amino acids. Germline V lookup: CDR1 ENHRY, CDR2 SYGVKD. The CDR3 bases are TGTGCCATCAGCTTGGGACTAGCGGGTTACGAGCAGTACTTC. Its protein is CAISLGLAGYEQYF.

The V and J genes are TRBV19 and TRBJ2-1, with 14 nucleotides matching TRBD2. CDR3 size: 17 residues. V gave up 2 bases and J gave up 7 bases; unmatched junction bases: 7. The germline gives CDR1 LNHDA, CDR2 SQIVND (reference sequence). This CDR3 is CASSIKRGLAGDNEQFF. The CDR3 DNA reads TGTGCCAGTAGTATAAAGCGGGGACTAGCGGGAGATAATGAGCAGTTCTTC.

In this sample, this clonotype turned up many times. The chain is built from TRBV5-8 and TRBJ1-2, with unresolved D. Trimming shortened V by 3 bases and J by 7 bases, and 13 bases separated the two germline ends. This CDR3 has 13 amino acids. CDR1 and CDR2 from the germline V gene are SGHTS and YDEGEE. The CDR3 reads CASSYADGVGYTF. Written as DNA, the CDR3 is TGTGCCAGCAGCTACGCCGACGGGGTTGGCTACACCTTC.

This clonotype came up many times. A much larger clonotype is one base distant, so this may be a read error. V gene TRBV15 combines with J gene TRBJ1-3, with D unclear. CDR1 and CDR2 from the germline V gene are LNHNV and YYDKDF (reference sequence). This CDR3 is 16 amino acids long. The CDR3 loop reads CATGRGSGGTGNTIYF. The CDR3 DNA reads TGTGCCACCGGCAGAGGGTCAGGAGGTACTGGAAACACCATATATTTT. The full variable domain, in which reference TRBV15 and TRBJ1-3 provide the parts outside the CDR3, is DAMVIQNPRYQVTQFGKPVTLSCSQTLNHNVMYWYQQKSSQAPKLLFHYYDKDFNNEADTPDNFQSRRPNTSFCFLDIRSPGLGDTAMYLCATGRGSGGTGNTIYFGEGSWLTVV.

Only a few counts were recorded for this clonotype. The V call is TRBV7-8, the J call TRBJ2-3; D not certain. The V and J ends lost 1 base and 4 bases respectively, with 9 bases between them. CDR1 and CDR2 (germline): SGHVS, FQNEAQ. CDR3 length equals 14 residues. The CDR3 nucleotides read TGTGCCAGCAGCTTAGGGGATCTGGCAGATACGCAGTATTTT. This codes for CASSLGDLADTQYF.

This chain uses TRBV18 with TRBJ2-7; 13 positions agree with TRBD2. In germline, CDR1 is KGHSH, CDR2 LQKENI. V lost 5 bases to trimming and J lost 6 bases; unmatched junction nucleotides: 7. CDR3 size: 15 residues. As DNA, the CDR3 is TGTGCCAGCTCATCACGGACTAGCGGGAGTGGCGAGCAGTACTTC. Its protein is CASSSRTSGSGEQYF.

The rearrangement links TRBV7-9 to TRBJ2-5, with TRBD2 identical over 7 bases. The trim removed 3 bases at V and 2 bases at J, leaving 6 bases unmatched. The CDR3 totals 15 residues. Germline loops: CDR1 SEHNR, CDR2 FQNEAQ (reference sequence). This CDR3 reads CASSFIAGTQETQYF. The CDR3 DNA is TGTGCCAGCAGCTTTATAGCGGGTACACAAGAGACCCAGTACTTC.

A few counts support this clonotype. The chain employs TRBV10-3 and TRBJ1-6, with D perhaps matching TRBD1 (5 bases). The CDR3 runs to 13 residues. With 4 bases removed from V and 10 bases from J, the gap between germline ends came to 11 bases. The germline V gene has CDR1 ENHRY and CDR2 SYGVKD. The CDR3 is CAISAGGSSPLHF. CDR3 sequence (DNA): TGTGCCATCAGTGCGGGGGGGTCCTCACCCCTCCACTTT.

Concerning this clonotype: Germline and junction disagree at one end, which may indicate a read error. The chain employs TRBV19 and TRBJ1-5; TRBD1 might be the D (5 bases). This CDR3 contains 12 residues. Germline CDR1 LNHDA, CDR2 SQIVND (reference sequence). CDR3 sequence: CASSMRGQPQHF. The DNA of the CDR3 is TGTGCTAGTAGTATGCGGGGCCAGCCCCAGCATTTT.

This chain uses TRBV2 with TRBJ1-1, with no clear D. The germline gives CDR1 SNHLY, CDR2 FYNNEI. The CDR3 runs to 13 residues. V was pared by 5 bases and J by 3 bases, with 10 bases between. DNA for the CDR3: TGTGCCAGCAGTAAGCGCGGAGACACTGAAGCTTTCTTT. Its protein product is CASSKRGDTEAFF.

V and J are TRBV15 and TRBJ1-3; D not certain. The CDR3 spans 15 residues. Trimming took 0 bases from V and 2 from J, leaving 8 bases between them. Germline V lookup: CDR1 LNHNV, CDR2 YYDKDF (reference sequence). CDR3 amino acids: CATSRDKGAGNTIYF. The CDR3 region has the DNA TGTGCCACCAGCAGAGATAAGGGAGCTGGAAACACCATATATTTT.

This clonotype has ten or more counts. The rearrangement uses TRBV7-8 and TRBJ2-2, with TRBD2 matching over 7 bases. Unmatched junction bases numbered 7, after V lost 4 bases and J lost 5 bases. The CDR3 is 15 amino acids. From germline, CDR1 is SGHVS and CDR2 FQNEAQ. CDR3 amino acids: CASSSLGGGTGELFF. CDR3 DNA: TGTGCCAGCAGCTCCTTAGGCGGGGGTACCGGGGAGCTGTTTTTT.

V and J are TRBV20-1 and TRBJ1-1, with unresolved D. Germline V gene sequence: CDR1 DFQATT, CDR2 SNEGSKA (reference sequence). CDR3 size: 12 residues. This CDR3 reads CSERGRSTEAFF. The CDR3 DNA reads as TGCAGCGAACGGGGAAGGAGCACTGAAGCTTTCTTT.

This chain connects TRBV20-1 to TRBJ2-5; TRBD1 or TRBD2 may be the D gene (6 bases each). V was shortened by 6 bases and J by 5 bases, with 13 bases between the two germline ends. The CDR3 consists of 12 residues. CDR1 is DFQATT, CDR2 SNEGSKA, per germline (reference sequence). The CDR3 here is CSATGARETQYF. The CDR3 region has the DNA TGCAGTGCCACGGGGGCCAGGGAGACCCAGTACTTC.